This entry lists 18 T cell receptor beta chains sequenced from one sample in a study of blood T cell repertoires in COVID-19. Sequenced by immunoSEQ multiplex PCR; TCRdb stores in-frame clones only, minus some. The sample includes roughly 130,000 clones, approximately 80% of them seen just once. Specimen: peripheral blood. Receptors originate from an older woman with acute or convalescent COVID-19.

The chain combines TRBV12-5 with TRBJ1-3; D ambiguous. Trimming took 9 bases from V and 2 from J, leaving 11 bases between them. Germline CDR1 is LGHNT and CDR2 is FRNRAP. The CDR3 sequence is 13 residues long. The CDR3 DNA follows: TGTGCTAGCCTGCGTGGGCCTGGAAACACCATATATTTT. Protein product: CASLRGPGNTIYF.

This chain uses TRBV11-3 with TRBJ2-3; D may be TRBD1 (5 bases). CDR1 and CDR2 from the germline V gene are SGHNT and YENEEA. The CDR3 contains 14 residues. V was cut by 2 bases and J by 5 bases, with 11 bases left in between. CDR3 sequence: CASSLLGRGDTQYF. The CDR3 DNA reads TGTGCCAGCAGCTTATTAGGAAGGGGAGATACGCAGTATTTT.

DNA for the CDR3: TGTGCCAGCAGCTTGGGACAGGGAAACTATGGCTACACCTTC. Translating gives CASSLGQGNYGYTF. The rearrangement links TRBV7-2 to TRBJ1-2; 9 bases are a match to TRBD1. The germline V gene has CDR1 SGHTA and CDR2 FQGNSA. After removal of 3 bases from V and 2 bases from J, the junction contained 1 base not matched to a gene. The CDR3 runs 14 residues.

CDR3 nucleotide sequence: TGCAGTGCTCCGGTCGCCGGGGAGCTGTTTTTT. Its translation: CSAPVAGELFF. The chain couples TRBV20-1 to TRBJ2-2; D unresolved. This CDR3 has 11 residues. Deletions cut 5 bases from V and 6 bases from J, with 7 bases between. Germline lookup yields CDR1 DFQATT and CDR2 SNEGSKA (reference sequence).

The chain couples TRBV18 to TRBJ2-7; 7 bases are shared with TRBD1. Germline V gene sequence: CDR1 KGHSH, CDR2 LQKENI. The CDR3 runs to 16 residues. V gave up 2 bases and J gave up 2 bases; unmatched junction bases: 9. Here the CDR3 reads CASSPAGTAFAYEQYF. In DNA form, the CDR3 reads TGTGCCAGCTCACCAGCTGGGACAGCCTTTGCCTACGAGCAGTACTTC.

CDR3 sequence reads: CASSLTGTGVHEQYF. The CDR3 coding sequence is TGTGCCAGCAGCTTAACCGGGACAGGGGTCCACGAGCAGTACTTC. The genes are TRBV7-3 and TRBJ2-7; TRBD1 matches at 10 bases. Germline V CDR1 and CDR2: SGHTA, FQGTGA. The length of the CDR3 is 15 residues. J was trimmed by 5 bases and V by 0 bases; bases with no gene match: 4.

This clone was recorded a few times. The chain is built from TRBV10-3 and TRBJ1-2; TRBD1 is a possible D gene (6 bases). V was shortened by 3 bases and J by 3 bases, with 20 bases between the two germline ends. CDR1 and CDR2 (germline): ENHRY, SYGVKD. This CDR3 has 17 amino acids. The CDR3 DNA reads as TGTGCCATCAGTGACCGGGACAATATCGTTCCAGACTATGGCTACACCTTC. Translation gives CAISDRDNIVPDYGYTF.

V gene TRBV27 combines with J gene TRBJ1-5, with 8 bases identical to TRBD1. The CDR3 has 16 amino acids. The junction had 7 bases not matched to a gene; V was cut back by 0 bases and J by 6 bases. Germline CDR1 reads MNHEY; CDR2 reads SMNVEV (reference sequence). CDR3 region: CASSLSAQGAGQPQHF. For the CDR3, the DNA is TGTGCCAGCAGTTTATCGGCCCAGGGGGCCGGTCAGCCCCAGCATTTT.

This chain links TRBV6-2 or TRBV6-3 with TRBJ2-3; 13 bases map to TRBD2. This CDR3 has 19 amino acids. The germline CDR1 and CDR2 sequences are MNHEY and SVGEGT. Unmatched junction bases numbered 11, after V lost 4 bases and J lost 1 base. The CDR3 DNA sequence: TGTGCCAGCAGTTCCCCCACTAGCGGGGGGGCCCCCGGCACAGATACGCAGTATTTT. It codes for CASSSPTSGGAPGTDTQYF.

The V and J genes are TRBV14 and TRBJ1-2; D unclear. Deletions cut 4 bases from V and 4 bases from J, with 19 bases between. CDR1 is SGHDN, CDR2 FVKESK, per germline. The CDR3 consists of 16 residues. CDR3 DNA sequence: TGTGCCAGCAGCCCCACGGACTGGAGGAAGGGCTATGGCTACACCTTC. It translates to CASSPTDWRKGYGYTF.

The chain recombines TRBV7-9 with TRBJ1-4; 7 bases align to TRBD1. Germline values: CDR1 SEHNR, CDR2 FQNEAQ (reference sequence). V was clipped by 4 bases and J by 7 bases; unmatched bases: 21. This CDR3 region has 19 residues. The DNA of the CDR3 is TGTGCCAGCAGCTCCCCCCCGGCGTTTACAGGGGAAGAGGGTGAAAAACTGTTTTTT. It translates to CASSSPPAFTGEEGEKLFF.

This chain links TRBV24-1 with TRBJ2-1, with TRBD2 matching over 12 bases. This CDR3 contains 15 residues. With 5 bases clipped from V and 13 bases from J, the junction kept 11 bases outside the gene matches. CDR1 is KGHDR, CDR2 SFDVKD, per germline. Here the CDR3 DNA reads TGTGCCACCAGTGCTAGCGGGGGGGCCGGTGAGGGCCAGTTCTTC. This encodes CATSASGGAGEGQFF.

The CDR3, as DNA: TGTGCCAGCAGTGATTTCGAGAATCAGCCCCAGCATTTT. This gives the protein CASSDFENQPQHF. This sequence joins TRBV2 and TRBJ1-5; D uncertain. Trimming pared 3 bases from V and 4 bases from J, leaving 7 bases between. The CDR3 extends over 13 amino acids. Germline CDR1 and CDR2: SNHLY and FYNNEI.

The chain recombines TRBV11-2 with TRBJ1-1; the match to TRBD1 covers 8 bases. Germline CDR1 SGHAT, CDR2 FQNNGV. This CDR3 spans 15 amino acids. Trimming took 1 base from V and 4 from J; bases not matched to a gene: 5. CDR3 protein: CASSLGWTGSTEAFF. The CDR3 DNA is TGTGCCAGCAGCTTAGGTTGGACAGGGAGCACTGAAGCTTTCTTT.

This chain joins TRBV3-1 (or the pseudogene TRBV3-2) and TRBJ2-2, with D maybe TRBD2 (6 bases). Trimming shortened V by 1 base and J by 4 bases, and 13 bases separated the two germline ends. Germline loops: CDR1 LGHDT, CDR2 YNNKEL (reference sequence). This CDR3 spans 16 amino acids. CDR3 nucleotides: TGTGCCAGCAGCCAAGGTCCGGGGCGGGGCACCGGGGAGCTGTTTTTT. It specifies CASSQGPGRGTGELFF.

The rearrangement links TRBV6-7 to TRBJ1-1, with a possible D match to TRBD1 (6 bases). TRBV6-7 is an open reading frame, and its role is uncertain. V was trimmed by 0 bases and J by 5 bases, leaving 19 bases between them. This CDR3 comprises 17 residues. Written as DNA, the CDR3 is TGTGCCAGCAGTTACTCGAATGACAGGCGGGAGGGTACTGAAGCTTTCTTT. Protein sequence: CASSYSNDRREGTEAFF.

The V call is TRBV7-6, the J call TRBJ2-1; TRBD2 might be the D (5 bases). Trimming took 2 bases from V and 8 from J, leaving 13 bases between them. CDR3 length: 14 residues. Germline CDR1 is SGHVS and CDR2 is FNYEAQ. The CDR3 region is CASSLLPGLDEQFF. The CDR3 nucleotides are TGTGCCAGCAGCTTACTCCCGGGGTTGGATGAGCAGTTCTTC.

This chain joins TRBV7-3 and TRBJ1-1, with 9 bases that match TRBD1. Germline CDR1 reads SGHTA; CDR2 reads FQGTGA. V was pared by 1 base and J by 4 bases, with 4 bases of the junction left unmatched. CDR3 length equals 15 residues. The CDR3 reads CASSLRGQGGTEAFF. The CDR3 region has the DNA TGTGCCAGCAGCTTAAGGGGACAGGGTGGCACTGAAGCTTTCTTT.